A selection of T cell receptor beta chains follows, all from one sample in a study of T-cell reconstitution after alpha-beta-depleted transplantation in children. Via MiXCR, TCRdb re-called the PCR reads, giving one row per CDR3 protein. This sample has around 600,000 distinct CDR3 sequences, with roughly 17% found just once. The sample here was PBMCs from the stem cell graft donor, taken from the stem cell graft. Every receptor here comes from a human donor who donated a stem cell graft to a child with acute myeloid leukemia. Both conserved end residues are part of each CDR3. A D gene is named only where the DNA matches it firmly. A row's size may be missing; if present it is once, few, many or a size class.

d_call j_call clone_size v_call cdr3_aa cdr3_nt
- TRBJ1-4 few TRBV7-2 CASSLGPLKLFF TGTGCCAGCAGCTTAGGTCCCCTTAAACTGTTTTTT
TRBD2 TRBJ2-1 - TRBV3-1 CASSQPSGGNEQFF TGTGCCAGCAGCCAGCCTAGCGGGGGTAATGAGCAGTTCTTC
TRBD2 TRBJ2-1 - TRBV4-2 CASSPTSGGADYYNEQFF TGTGCCAGCAGCCCGACTAGCGGGGGGGCCGACTACTACAATGAGCAGTTCTTC
TRBD1 TRBJ1-2 many TRBV29-1 CSVPRQGTYDYTF TGCAGCGTTCCTCGACAGGGAACTTATGACTACACCTTC
- TRBJ2-1 - TRBV11-1 CASSLVTTRDRSSYNEQFF TGTGCCAGCAGCTTAGTCACAACCCGCGACAGGAGCTCCTACAATGAGCAGTTCTTC
- TRBJ2-2 - TRBV24-1 CATGATGELFF TGTGCCACCGGGGCCACCGGGGAGCTGTTTTTT
- TRBJ2-7 few TRBV6-5 CASSYTAGVSYEQYF TGTGCCAGCAGTTACACCGCAGGGGTCTCCTACGAGCAGTACTTC
- TRBJ1-1 many TRBV20-1 CSAQGFRNTEAFF TGCAGTGCTCAAGGGTTTCGGAACACTGAAGCTTTCTTT
TRBD1 TRBJ2-1 many TRBV20-1 CSADDRGREQFF TGCAGTGCAGATGACAGGGGGAGGGAGCAGTTCTTC
- TRBJ2-1 many TRBV9 CASSVDASDEQFF TGTGCCAGCAGCGTAGATGCCAGCGATGAGCAGTTCTTC
TRBD2 TRBJ2-1 many TRBV6-5 CASSPPGLAVDYNEQFF TGTGCCAGCAGTCCTCCGGGACTAGCGGTGGACTACAATGAGCAGTTCTTC